One T cell receptor (beta chain) is described in this entry. Its antigen is as yet unknown. This entry is derived from a study of T cell responses to AZD1222 COVID-19 vaccine. Method: immunoSEQ multiplex PCR; TCRdb's copy keeps in-frame clones and lacks some. The profile shows more than 100,000 clones, approximately 90% of them singletons. Study-level results: Scientists sampled the repertoires only once the peak T cell response had passed. Clonal diversity may have been underestimated, and the donors were mostly white British, with more females than males. With two AZD1222 doses given, Spike-specific TCR breadth and depth both rose.

This receptor was identified in an adult in good health. This specimen consisted of peripheral blood, obtained on day 0 of AZD1222 vaccination.

The CDR3 coding sequence is TGCGCCAGCAGTGAGCGAGGAGCTTTAGCGGGGGCCTACTACGAGCAGTACTTC. It encodes CASSERGALAGAYYEQYF. This rearrangement joins TRBV10-1 to TRBJ2-7; TRBD2 agrees at 9 bases. CDR1 and CDR2 from the germline V gene are WNHNN and SYGVQD (reference sequence). Trimming took 2 bases from V and 3 from J; bases not matched to a gene: 14. The CDR3 is 18 amino acids.